The 22 T cell receptor beta chains reported below all come from one sample, sequenced in a study of cytomegalovirus exposure and HLA in healthy donors. 60 Vbeta and 13 Jbeta primers were used in PCR. The method was immunoSEQ multiplex PCR; TCRdb's version includes in-frame clones alone and lacks a portion of them. This table has about 200,000 clones, almost 80% appearing once. The sample consisted of PBMCs. Receptors originate from a man younger than 30 in good health and CMV-seronegative.

The J gene is TRBJ2-7, the V gene TRBV23-1, with TRBD1 matching 7 bases. TRBV23-1 has ORF status, its function being uncertain. The junction had 14 bases not matched to a gene; V was cut back by 7 bases and J by 2 bases. This CDR3 is 16 amino acids long. CDR3: CASTNRGRSLAYEQYF. CDR3 in DNA: TGCGCCAGCACCAACAGGGGAAGGTCCCTCGCCTACGAGCAGTACTTC.

V is TRBV7-2 and J is TRBJ2-7; D remains unclear. This CDR3 has 12 amino acids. CDR1 SGHTA and CDR2 FQGNSA come from the germline V gene. The ends were cut back, 1 base at V and 5 bases at J, with 6 bases in the middle. In nucleotides, the CDR3 is TGTGCCAGCAGCTTAGTTGCAGACGAGCAGTACTTC. Residues: CASSLVADEQYF.

The chain employs TRBV5-1 and TRBJ2-3; 7 bases map to TRBD1. CDR1 is SGHRS and CDR2 is YFSETQ in the germline V gene. This CDR3 has 15 amino acids. J was trimmed by 5 bases and V by 4 bases; bases with no gene match: 10. This CDR3 reads CASSPPDRLGDTQYF. The CDR3 bases are TGCGCCAGCAGCCCCCCGGACAGGCTGGGAGATACGCAGTATTTT.

The rearrangement joins TRBV5-6 to TRBJ2-3; D gene unclear. Looked up from germline, CDR1 is SGHDT and CDR2 is YYEEEE. V lost 4 bases and J 0 bases, leaving 9 bases between the germline ends. The CDR3 contains 14 residues. CDR3: CASSGWASTDTQYF. The DNA for the CDR3 is TGTGCCAGCAGCGGGTGGGCAAGCACAGATACGCAGTATTTT.

The chain combines TRBV7-2 with TRBJ2-2; 7 bases are shared with TRBD1. With V trimmed by 3 bases and J by 4 bases, 5 bases remained unmatched. This CDR3 region has 15 residues. The germline V gene has CDR1 SGHTA and CDR2 FQGNSA. The CDR3 is CASSFRDRSTGELFF. The CDR3 DNA sequence: TGTGCCAGCAGCTTCCGGGACAGAAGCACCGGGGAGCTGTTTTTT.

The chain joins TRBV23-1 to TRBJ1-2; tentatively, D is TRBD1 (6 bases). TRBV23-1 is marked as an open reading frame, function uncertain. Trimming took off 2 bases at V and 6 bases at J, with 19 bases between the two ends. The CDR3 runs 16 residues. CDR3 in amino acids: CASSQEQGRGDNGYTF. The CDR3 coding sequence is TGCGCCAGCAGTCAAGAACAGGGTAGAGGGGATAATGGCTACACCTTC.

V is TRBV10-3 and J is TRBJ2-7, with D perhaps TRBD1 (7 bases). Germline CDR1 is ENHRY and CDR2 is SYGVKD. The V end was cut by 3 bases, the J end by 3 bases, with 18 bases between. The CDR3 extends over 16 amino acids. CDR3: CAISDPPGGTYYEQYF. CDR3 nucleotide sequence: TGTGCCATCAGTGATCCCCCAGGGGGGACCTACTACGAGCAGTACTTC.

The rearrangement links TRBV6-1 to TRBJ2-2, with 9 bases matching TRBD1. CDR3 length: 19 amino acids. CDR1 is MNHNS and CDR2 is SASEGT in the germline V gene. V shed 0 bases, J shed 0 bases, and the junction held 8 bases outside the gene matches. CDR3 sequence: CASSEAWTGVVANTGELFF. CDR3 bases: TGTGCCAGCAGTGAAGCTTGGACAGGGGTCGTCGCGAACACCGGGGAGCTGTTTTTT.

The V gene is TRBV5-1, the J gene TRBJ2-1; D is uncertain. Per the germline V gene, CDR1 is SGHRS and CDR2 is YFSETQ. This CDR3 is 15 amino acids long. Trimming took 4 bases from V and 0 from J, leaving 11 bases between them. The CDR3 reads CASSQERSSYNEQFF. The DNA of the CDR3 is TGCGCCAGCAGCCAGGAACGAAGCTCCTACAATGAGCAGTTCTTC.

A few counts support this clone. The chain carries TRBV7-6 and TRBJ1-2; TRBD1 agrees at 8 bases. The germline CDR1 and CDR2 sequences are SGHVS and FNYEAQ. V lost 5 bases and J lost 7; bases outside the gene matches: 21. This CDR3 has 18 amino acids. CDR3 bases: TGTGCCAGCAGCCCCCGGACAGGGATCTTAGCCCCAATCTCTGGCTACACCTTC. Protein: CASSPRTGILAPISGYTF.

V usage is TRBV29-1 and J usage is TRBJ2-5, with 8 bases fitting TRBD1. Trimming removed 6 bases from V and 4 bases from J; junction bases left unmatched: 10. From germline, CDR1 is SQVTM and CDR2 ANQGSEA. The CDR3 spans 14 residues. The CDR3 region has the DNA TGCAGCGTGGGGGCAGGGGGCGGCGGAGAGACCCAGTACTTC. This encodes CSVGAGGGGETQYF. Complete variable domain (other parts from reference TRBV29-1 and TRBJ2-5): SAVISQKPSRDICQRGTSLTIQCQVDSQVTMMFWYRQQPGQSLTLIATANQGSEATYESGFVIDKFPISRPNLTFSTLTVSNMSPEDSSIYLCSVGAGGGGETQYFGPGTRLLVL.

V usage is TRBV2 and J usage is TRBJ2-4; possibly TRBD1 for D (5 bases). The CDR3 runs to 16 residues. Trimming left V 1 base short and J 1 base short, with 11 bases between. Germline CDR1 is SNHLY and CDR2 is FYNNEI. CDR3 residues: CASSEEGFWAKNIQYF. CDR3 sequence (DNA): TGTGCCAGCAGTGAAGAGGGGTTTTGGGCCAAAAACATTCAGTACTTC.

The chain carries TRBV6-1 and TRBJ2-7, with a tentative D call TRBD1 (5 bases). The CDR3 has 13 amino acids. Trimming removed 6 bases at V and 2 bases at J, with 11 bases between. Per the germline V gene, CDR1 is MNHNS and CDR2 is SASEGT. The CDR3 DNA reads TGTGCCAGCAGACCGACAGAAGCCTACGAGCAGTACTTC. Translation gives CASRPTEAYEQYF.

The chain has TRBV5-1 and TRBJ2-1, with TRBD1 as a possible D gene (7 bases). The germline V and J ends were trimmed by 1 base and 5 bases, with 19 bases remaining between them. The CDR3 loop spans 17 amino acids. CDR1 and CDR2 from the germline V gene are SGHRS and YFSETQ. In nucleotides, the CDR3 is TGCGCCAGCAGCTTGCCCGGGACCAGGGGGGTAGACAATGAGCAGTTCTTC. Translation: CASSLPGTRGVDNEQFF.

In this sample, this clone turned up a few times. The rearrangement joins TRBV9 to TRBJ2-3; a weak D match, TRBD1 (6 bases). With 3 bases removed from V and 2 bases from J, the gap between germline ends came to 13 bases. The CDR3 covers 15 residues. Germline V gene data show CDR1 as SGDLS and CDR2 as YYNGEE. The CDR3 DNA reads TGTGCCAGCAGCGGCACCGGGACAAACACAGATACGCAGTATTTT. Its protein product is CASSGTGTNTDTQYF.

The V call is TRBV19, the J call TRBJ1-4; TRBD1 is a possible D gene (5 bases). CDR3 size: 14 residues. V lost 2 bases to trimming and J lost 4 bases, with 8 bases between them. Looked up from germline, CDR1 is LNHDA and CDR2 is SQIVND (reference sequence). Here the CDR3 DNA reads TGTGCCAGTAGTATACTACAGGATAATGAAAAACTGTTTTTT. Protein sequence: CASSILQDNEKLFF. Filled out from reference TRBV19 and TRBJ1-4, the complete variable domain reads DGGITQSPKYLFRKEGQNVTLSCEQNLNHDAMYWYRQDPGQGLRLIYYSQIVNDFQKGDIAEGYSVSREKKESFPLTVTSAQKNPTAFYLCASSILQDNEKLFFGSGTQLSVL.

The V gene is TRBV4-3, the J gene TRBJ2-1, with TRBD1 as a possible D gene (5 bases). The CDR3 covers 17 residues. Germline V gives CDR1 LGHNA, CDR2 YSLEER. V lost 0 bases, J lost 7 bases, and 19 bases lay in between. CDR3 in amino acids: CASSQEVSGNFENEQFF. CDR3 nucleotide sequence: TGCGCCAGCAGCCAAGAGGTGTCAGGGAATTTCGAAAATGAGCAGTTCTTC.

This clone was found a few times. The J gene is TRBJ1-4, the V gene TRBV10-3, with D tentatively TRBD1 (5 bases). This CDR3 has 13 amino acids. Trimming left V 6 bases short and J 8 bases short, with 13 bases between. Germline CDR1 ENHRY, CDR2 SYGVKD. The CDR3: CAIRAGLWEKLFF. DNA of the CDR3: TGTGCCATCAGGGCAGGGTTATGGGAAAAACTGTTTTTT.

The chain is built from TRBV29-1 and TRBJ1-2; TRBD1 might be the D (6 bases). This CDR3 contains 13 residues. Trimming removed 3 bases from V and 4 bases from J, with 12 bases in between. Germline CDR1 reads SQVTM; CDR2 reads ANQGSEA. CDR3 nucleotide sequence: TGCAGCGTTGACGCAGGGGCTGTCTATGGCTACACCTTC. It yields the protein CSVDAGAVYGYTF.

In regard to this clone: The junction and the germline gene differ at one end; a read error may be behind it. The gene calls are TRBV6-4 and TRBJ2-7; 7 bases are shared with TRBD2. This CDR3 spans 9 amino acids. The germline V gene encodes CDR1 MRHNA and CDR2 SNTAGT. The CDR3 here is CARVGLADF. As DNA, the CDR3 is TGTGCCAGAGTGGGCCTAGCGGATTTC.

This clone has just one count. V gene TRBV18 combines with J gene TRBJ2-3, with D maybe TRBD2 (5 bases). This CDR3 has 14 residues. Trimming removed 1 base from V and 2 bases from J, with 7 bases in between. The germline V gene encodes CDR1 KGHSH and CDR2 LQKENI. CDR3 sequence: CASSPLANTDTQYF. In nucleotides, the CDR3 is TGTGCCAGCTCACCACTAGCGAACACAGATACGCAGTATTTT.

The CDR3 spells CSVVSETSSYEQYF. The CDR3 nucleotides are TGCAGCGTTGTTTCGGAGACTTCCTCCTACGAGCAGTACTTC. V gene TRBV29-1 combines with J gene TRBJ2-7, with no clear D. Trimming removed 4 bases from V and 0 bases from J, with 13 bases in between. Per the germline V gene, CDR1 is SQVTM and CDR2 is ANQGSEA. This CDR3 has 14 amino acids.